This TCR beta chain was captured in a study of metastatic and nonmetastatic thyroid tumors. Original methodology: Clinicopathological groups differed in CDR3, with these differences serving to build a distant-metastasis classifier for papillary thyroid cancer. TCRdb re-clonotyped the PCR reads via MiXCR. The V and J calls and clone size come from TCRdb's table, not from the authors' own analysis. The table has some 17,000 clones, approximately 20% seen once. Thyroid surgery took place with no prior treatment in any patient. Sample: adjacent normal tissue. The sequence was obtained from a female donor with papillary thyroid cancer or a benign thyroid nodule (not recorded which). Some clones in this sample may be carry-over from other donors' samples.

The CDR3 DNA reads TGTGCCAGCAGCGTGACCAATTCACCCCTCCACTTT. This codes for CASSVTNSPLHF. The gene calls are TRBV7-2 and TRBJ1-6; no definite D call. CDR1 SGHTA and CDR2 FQGNSA come from the germline V gene. CDR3 length: 12 residues. V gave up 5 bases and J gave up 7 bases, with 6 bases separating them.